This T cell receptor beta chain comes out of a study of shared clonotypes between healthy human individuals. Whole-study results and caveats: Measured sharing among donors was expected to vary with sequencing depth. All-four-donor shared clonotypes had higher generation probabilities than non-shared clonotypes did. Incompleteness in sorted-subset sequencing, despite large depth, was shown by rarefaction.

Details on this clone: The antigen is undetermined.

TCRdb's table, derived via immunoSEQ multiplex PCR, lists solely in-frame clones and lacks some. The sample carries about 1.1 million clones, about four fifths recorded once. CDR3 length: 15 amino acids. V gave up 4 bases and J gave up 1 base; unmatched junction bases: 2. Germline-derived CDR1 and CDR2 are MDHEN and SYDVKM. This chain joins TRBV28 and TRBJ2-1, with 9 positions matching TRBD2. Sequencing used memory CD4+ T cells from PBMCs. Described subset: CD45RA-negative fraction. The TCR was taken from a man aged 18-30 years in good health. Some clones in this sample may be carry-over from other donors' samples. CDR3 in amino acids: CASSSSGESYNEQFF. DNA for the CDR3: TGTGCCAGCAGTTCTAGCGGGGAATCCTACAATGAGCAGTTCTTC.